A single sample gave rise to the 25 T cell receptor beta chains below, sequenced in a study of CD8 T cells in ankylosing spondylitis. Using its own MiXCR run on the 5' RACE reads, TCRdb lists one record per CDR3 protein. This table has 180,000 or so distinct CDR3 sequences, 11% appearing once. Sample: blood, either unsorted or a sorted T cell fraction (not recorded which). These receptors were obtained from a male donor with ankylosing spondylitis or in good health (not recorded which).

This clonotype was seen only a few times. The chain uses TRBV4-1 and TRBJ2-3, with TRBD2 matching 9 bases. Germline CDR1 reads MGHRA; CDR2 reads YSYEKL. This CDR3 has 15 residues. Unmatched junction bases numbered 6, after V lost 3 bases and J lost 5 bases. CDR3 bases: TGCGCCAGCAGCCAGGTAGCGGGGGCACAAGATACGCAGTATTTT. Protein: CASSQVAGAQDTQYF.

This clonotype was picked up one time. The chain couples TRBV7-9 to TRBJ2-7, with D possibly TRBD1 on 6 matching bases. CDR3 length: 15 residues. With 1 base removed from V and 2 bases from J, the gap between germline ends came to 12 bases. Germline values: CDR1 SEHNR, CDR2 FQNEAQ (reference sequence). Here the CDR3 reads CASSLGGLGTYEQYF. The CDR3 bases are TGTGCCAGCAGCTTAGGGGGGCTAGGGACCTACGAGCAGTACTTC.

In its sample, this clonotype was seen many times. The V gene is TRBV5-1, the J gene TRBJ2-2; D unresolved. Germline values: CDR1 SGHRS, CDR2 YFSETQ. V was trimmed by 7 bases and J by 1 base, leaving 5 bases between them. The CDR3 covers 12 residues. In DNA, the CDR3 is TGCGCCAGCGGCCAGAACACCGGGGAGCTGTTTTTT. This codes for CASGQNTGELFF. The full variable domain, completed using reference TRBV5-1 and TRBJ2-2, is KAGVTQTPRYLIKTRGQQVTLSCSPISGHRSVSWYQQTPGQGLQFLFEYFSETQRNKGNFPGRFSGRQFSNSRSEMNVSTLELGDSALYLCASGQNTGELFFGEGSRLTVL.

This clonotype turned up a few times. This sequence joins TRBV25-1 and TRBJ2-1; unclear D gene. The CDR3 is 11 amino acids. Germline assignment: CDR1 MGHDK and CDR2 SYGVNS. The V gene lost 0 bases and the J gene lost 9 bases, with 3 bases spanning the gap. In nucleotides, the CDR3 is TGTGCCAGCAGTGAATACGCTGAGCAGTTCTTC. This codes for CASSEYAEQFF.

The sample holds many counts of this clonotype. The chain couples TRBV10-3 to TRBJ1-2, with a weak D call TRBD1 (5 bases). CDR3 length: 14 amino acids. CDR1 and CDR2 from the germline V gene are ENHRY and SYGVKD. With 6 bases removed from V and 5 bases from J, the gap between germline ends came to 16 bases. The CDR3 loop reads CAISPGTVDYGYTF. The CDR3 DNA reads TGTGCCATCAGCCCCGGGACGGTTGATTATGGCTACACCTTC.

The chain has TRBV21-1 and TRBJ2-1; no check of the table's D call, TRBD1, against the DNA was made. TRBV21-1 is deemed a pseudogene. The CDR3 has 17 amino acids. This chain's CDR3 is CASSPWTFRKGGNEQFF. CDR3 sequence (DNA): TGTGCCAGCAGCCCCTGGACCTTCAGGAAGGGGGGGAATGAGCAGTTCTTC.

This clonotype showed up many times. The chain carries TRBV9 and TRBJ2-3; TRBD2 matches at 8 bases. The CDR3 runs 16 residues. The V gene end was trimmed by 0 bases and the J gene end by 5 bases; junction bases not matched to a gene: 8. Germline V CDR1 and CDR2: SGDLS, YYNGEE. CDR3 sequence (DNA): TGTGCCAGCAGCGTAGCGATAGCGGGGAACTTAGATACGCAGTATTTT. Translated, it gives CASSVAIAGNLDTQYF.

This sequence joins TRBV10-2 and TRBJ2-3, with 7 positions matching TRBD1. This CDR3 region has 17 residues. The trim removed 1 base at V and 4 bases at J, leaving 11 bases unmatched. The germline gives CDR1 WSHSY, CDR2 SAAADI. The CDR3 region is CASSEFGPRQGADTQYF. CDR3 in DNA: TGCGCCAGCAGTGAGTTTGGGCCCAGACAGGGTGCAGATACGCAGTATTTT.

This clonotype turned up a few times. The chain links TRBV5-1 to TRBJ2-7; D possibly corresponds to TRBD1 (6 bases). The CDR3 spans 12 residues. V was shortened by 0 bases and J by 8 bases, with 9 bases between the two germline ends. Germline CDR1 and CDR2: SGHRS and YFSETQ. The chain's CDR3 is CASSLEGDKQYF. DNA of the CDR3: TGCGCCAGCAGCTTGGAAGGGGACAAGCAGTACTTC.

This clonotype was recorded many times. V usage is TRBV20-1 and J usage is TRBJ2-7; 9 bases fit TRBD2. J gave up 2 bases and V 3 bases, and 5 bases lay outside the gene matches. The CDR3 covers 14 residues. Germline loops: CDR1 DFQATT, CDR2 SNEGSKA (reference sequence). The CDR3 DNA sequence: TGCAGTGCTAGTAGTGGCGGGAGGGCCTACGAGCAGTACTTC. Translating gives CSASSGGRAYEQYF.

This clonotype was observed many times. The rearrangement links TRBV9 to TRBJ2-3; D is tentatively TRBD1 or TRBD2 (5 bases each). CDR1 and CDR2 from the germline V gene are SGDLS and YYNGEE. V lost 4 bases and J lost 2, with 20 bases in between. This CDR3 contains 17 residues. This chain's CDR3 is CASSPITLGTYTDTQYF. The CDR3 region has the DNA TGTGCCAGCAGCCCTATTACCCTCGGGACCTACACAGATACGCAGTATTTT.

This clonotype was detected a few times. The chain recombines TRBV7-2 with TRBJ2-1; the D gene could be TRBD1 or TRBD2 (5 bases each). Trimming took off 10 bases at V and 7 bases at J, with 20 bases between the two ends. Germline loops: CDR1 SGHTA, CDR2 FQGNSA. CDR3 size: 14 residues. Written as DNA, the CDR3 is TGTGCCACCCAAACCGGGACGCATAGGAATGAGCAGTTCTTC. Its protein product is CATQTGTHRNEQFF.

In this sample, this clonotype turned up many times. The chain joins TRBV4-3 to TRBJ2-3; no firm D call. The CDR3 covers 14 residues. V shed 0 bases and J shed 9 bases, with 13 bases lying between them. Germline CDR1 LGHNA, CDR2 YSLEER. The CDR3 nucleotides read TGCGCCAGCAGCCAAGATTTGGGAACGGTAACGCAGTATTTT. Its protein product is CASSQDLGTVTQYF.

To note about this clonotype: A much bigger clone sits one base away, suggesting this may be a read error. The genes are TRBV15 and TRBJ2-3, with D tentatively TRBD2 (5 bases). This CDR3 has 14 residues. Looked up from germline, CDR1 is LNHNV and CDR2 is YYDKDF (reference sequence). In DNA, the CDR3 is TGTGTCACCAGCAGACTGATTATAGCGGATACGCAGTATTTT. It is translated as CVTSRLIIADTQYF.

This clonotype appeared many times. The genes are TRBV7-6 and TRBJ1-2, with D tentatively TRBD1 (6 bases). Germline V gene sequence: CDR1 SGHVS, CDR2 FNYEAQ. V was cut by 0 bases and J by 7 bases, with 9 bases left in between. This CDR3 is built from 13 residues. Here the CDR3 reads CASSLATGGGYTF. The CDR3 DNA follows: TGTGCCAGCAGCTTAGCGACAGGAGGTGGCTACACCTTC.

In this sample, this clonotype turned up many times. V usage is TRBV5-1 and J usage is TRBJ1-1, with 7 nucleotides matching TRBD1. CDR1 and CDR2 (germline): SGHRS, YFSETQ. This CDR3 has 15 residues. Germline trimming cut 3 bases from V and 5 bases from J; bases unmatched to any gene: 10. CDR3 nucleotides: TGCGCCAGCAGCTCCCAGGGGGGAGGGAATACTGAAGCTTTCTTT. Protein product: CASSSQGGGNTEAFF. The full variable domain, with the rest looked up from reference TRBV5-1 and TRBJ1-1, is KAGVTQTPRYLIKTRGQQVTLSCSPISGHRSVSWYQQTPGQGLQFLFEYFSETQRNKGNFPGRFSGRQFSNSRSEMNVSTLELGDSALYLCASSSQGGGNTEAFFGQGTRLTVV.

This clonotype has at least ten counts. The chain combines TRBV5-1 with TRBJ1-1; D remains unclear. V lost 2 bases and J lost 0, with 8 bases in between. This CDR3 contains 14 residues. Per germline, CDR1 SGHRS and CDR2 YFSETQ. The CDR3 DNA is TGCGCCAGCAGCTTAGAGGGCTTGAACACTGAAGCTTTCTTT. Its protein is CASSLEGLNTEAFF.

The chain couples TRBV7-2 to TRBJ2-5; TRBD2 matches 11 bases. This CDR3 spans 16 amino acids. Germline V gene sequence: CDR1 SGHTA, CDR2 FQGNSA. V trimming: 1 base; J trimming: 2 bases; junction bases outside the gene matches: 3. The CDR3 nucleotides are TGTGCCAGCAGCTTAGTTGGGACTAGCGGACAAGAGACCCAGTACTTC. It specifies CASSLVGTSGQETQYF.

For this clonotype: Because the CDR3 is missing its conserved closing phenylalanine or tryptophan, this is likely a read error. The V call is TRBV7-2, the J call TRBJ2-1; unclear D gene. V lost 3 bases and J lost 6, with 6 bases in between. Germline CDR1 is SGHTA and CDR2 is FQGNSA. The CDR3 is 12 amino acids. CDR3 nucleotide sequence: TGTGCCAGCAGCTTTAAAATCAATGAGCAGTTCTCC. Translating gives CASSFKINEQFS.

This clonotype showed up just a few times. This chain joins TRBV6-1 and TRBJ2-1, with 8 bases that match TRBD2. The CDR3 is 14 residues long. With 7 bases clipped from V and 2 bases from J, the junction kept 4 bases outside the gene matches. Germline V CDR1 and CDR2: MNHNS, SASEGT. CDR3 bases: TGTGCCAGCACTCCGGGACTAGCCTACAATGAGCAGTTCTTC. This gives the protein CASTPGLAYNEQFF.

The sample holds many counts of this clonotype. The CDR3 loop is CAISESRGVTEAFF. The CDR3 DNA reads TGTGCCATCAGTGAGTCGAGAGGAGTAACTGAAGCTTTCTTT. The gene calls are TRBV10-3 and TRBJ1-1; D is uncertain. Trimming shortened V by 0 bases and J by 5 bases, and 10 bases separated the two germline ends. The V gene's germline CDR1 is ENHRY and CDR2 SYGVKD. The CDR3 spans 14 residues.

The chain carries TRBV28 and TRBJ1-5; the D gene is possibly TRBD1 (5 bases). The CDR3 is made up of 15 amino acids. The germline CDR1 and CDR2 sequences are MDHEN and SYDVKM. Trimming removed 3 bases at V and 5 bases at J, with 14 bases between. This chain's CDR3 is CASSFVGEVHQPQHF. The CDR3, as DNA: TGTGCCAGCAGTTTTGTAGGGGAAGTTCATCAGCCCCAGCATTTT. The full variable domain, in which reference TRBV28 and TRBJ1-5 provide the parts outside the CDR3, is DVKVTQSSRYLVKRTGEKVFLECVQDMDHENMFWYRQDPGLGLRLIYFSYDVKMKEKGDIPEGYSVSREKKERFSLILESASTNQTSMYLCASSFVGEVHQPQHFGDGTRLSIL.

This clonotype has at least ten counts. This chain connects TRBV5-1 to TRBJ1-2; no firm D call. Germline V gene lookup returns CDR1 SGHRS and CDR2 YFSETQ. CDR3 length: 14 residues. The V end was cut by 4 bases, the J end by 8 bases, with 18 bases between. The CDR3 coding sequence is TGCGCCAGCAGCCCAGGTGGGCGGCTGGTGGGCTACACCTTC. This translates into CASSPGGRLVGYTF.

This clonotype occurred many times. The chain employs TRBV3-1 and TRBJ2-1, with TRBD2 identical over 7 bases. The CDR3 is 14 amino acids. Germline lookup yields CDR1 LGHDT and CDR2 YNNKEL (reference sequence). V gave up 8 bases and J gave up 4 bases; unmatched junction bases: 8. The CDR3 loop reads CASCPSGLYNEQFF. In DNA, the CDR3 is TGTGCCAGCTGTCCTAGCGGACTTTACAATGAGCAGTTCTTC.

This clonotype has just a few counts. The V gene is TRBV7-2, the J gene TRBJ2-3, with unresolved D. Germline CDR1 SGHTA, CDR2 FQGNSA. This CDR3 spans 12 amino acids. The germline V and J ends were trimmed by 8 bases and 6 bases, with 12 bases remaining between them. CDR3 protein: CASSRPADTQYF. CDR3 DNA sequence: TGTGCCAGCTCCCGCCCGGCGGATACGCAGTATTTT.